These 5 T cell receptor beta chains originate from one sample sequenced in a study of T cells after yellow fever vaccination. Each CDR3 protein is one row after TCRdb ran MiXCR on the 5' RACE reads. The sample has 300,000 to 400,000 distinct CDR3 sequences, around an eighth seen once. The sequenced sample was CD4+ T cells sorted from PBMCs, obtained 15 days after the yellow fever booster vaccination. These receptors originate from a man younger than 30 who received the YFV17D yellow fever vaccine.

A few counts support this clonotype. CDR3 sequence reads: CASSFAEVSEAFF. The CDR3 coding sequence is TGTGCCAGCAGCTTTGCCGAGGTTTCTGAAGCTTTCTTT. The rearrangement links TRBV7-9 to TRBJ1-1; D gene unclear. Germline lookup yields CDR1 SEHNR and CDR2 FQNEAQ (reference sequence). CDR3 length: 13 residues. V lost 3 bases, J lost 6 bases, and 11 bases lay in between.

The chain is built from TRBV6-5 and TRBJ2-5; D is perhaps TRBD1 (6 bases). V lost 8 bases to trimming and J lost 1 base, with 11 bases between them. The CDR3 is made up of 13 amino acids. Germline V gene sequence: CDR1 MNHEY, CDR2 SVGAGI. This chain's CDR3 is CASGRDTQETQYF. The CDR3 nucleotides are TGTGCCAGCGGCCGGGACACCCAAGAGACCCAGTACTTC.

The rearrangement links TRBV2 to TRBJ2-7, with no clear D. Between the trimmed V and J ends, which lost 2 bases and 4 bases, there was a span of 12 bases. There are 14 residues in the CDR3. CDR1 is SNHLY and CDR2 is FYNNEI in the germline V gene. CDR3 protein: CASSESPRPYEQYF. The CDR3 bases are TGTGCCAGCAGTGAAAGCCCCAGGCCATACGAGCAGTACTTC.

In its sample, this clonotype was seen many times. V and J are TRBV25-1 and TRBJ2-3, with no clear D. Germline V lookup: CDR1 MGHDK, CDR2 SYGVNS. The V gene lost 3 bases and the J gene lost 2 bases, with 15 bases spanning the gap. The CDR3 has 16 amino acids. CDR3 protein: CASSDPQAYPTDTQYF. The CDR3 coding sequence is TGTGCCAGCAGTGATCCCCAGGCCTATCCCACAGATACGCAGTATTTT.

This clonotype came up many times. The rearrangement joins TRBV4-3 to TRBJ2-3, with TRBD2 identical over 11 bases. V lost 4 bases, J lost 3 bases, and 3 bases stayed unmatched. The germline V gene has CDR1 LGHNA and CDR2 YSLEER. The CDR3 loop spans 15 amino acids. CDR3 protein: CASSPLAGVTDTQYF. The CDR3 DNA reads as TGCGCCAGCAGCCCACTAGCGGGGGTGACAGATACGCAGTATTTT.